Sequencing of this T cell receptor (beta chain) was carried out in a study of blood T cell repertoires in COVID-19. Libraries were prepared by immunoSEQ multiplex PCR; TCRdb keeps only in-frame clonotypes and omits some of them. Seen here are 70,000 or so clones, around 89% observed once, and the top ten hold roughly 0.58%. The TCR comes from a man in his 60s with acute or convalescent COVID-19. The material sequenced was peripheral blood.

CDR3 nucleotide sequence: TGTGCCAGTACCTTTCGGGCAGGGGATCCCGCAAAGACTGAAGCTTTCTTT. Amino acids: CASTFRAGDPAKTEAFF. This chain joins TRBV19 and TRBJ1-1, with a weak D call TRBD1 (6 bases). This CDR3 has 17 residues. Per the germline V gene, CDR1 is LNHDA and CDR2 is SQIVND (reference sequence). V was pared by 7 bases and J by 5 bases, with 26 bases between.